This TCR beta chain was documented in a study of breast tumors, draining lymph nodes, adjacent tissues. Points from the study as a whole: Tumors had less TCR diversity than lymph nodes, more than nontumor tissue.

V lost 8 bases and J lost 6, with 26 bases in between. The length of the CDR3 is 17 residues. In germline, CDR1 is LNHDA, CDR2 SQIVND (reference sequence). MiXCR, applied by TCRdb to the multiplex PCR reads, yields one record per CDR3 protein. The repertoire holds about 63,000 distinct CDR3 sequences, with 57% as singletons. Note on this clonotype: Its cognate antigen is unknown.

This TCR derives from a female donor with breast cancer. Some clones in this sample may be carry-over from other donors' samples. The specimen was breast tumor tissue. The chain carries TRBV19 and TRBJ2-1; D is possibly TRBD1 (5 bases). The CDR3 sequence is CASGSGRAVGTCNEQFF. The CDR3, as DNA: TGTGCCAGTGGTTCCGGCAGGGCAGTGGGTACCTGCAATGAGCAGTTCTTC.